The 9 T cell receptor beta chains presented below share a single source sample, sequenced in a study of blood T cell repertoires in COVID-19. Generated by immunoSEQ multiplex PCR, the TCRdb table keeps only in-frame clones and is missing some. The table records approximately 300,000 clones, 85% to 90% of them present only once. Sequencing was done on a sample of peripheral blood. These receptors all stem from a woman in her forties or fifties with active or convalescent COVID-19.

This chain links TRBV12-5 with TRBJ1-1; D may be TRBD1 (5 bases). Trimming removed 0 bases from V and 1 base from J, with 9 bases in between. This CDR3 contains 15 residues. Germline V gene data show CDR1 as LGHNT and CDR2 as FRNRAP. This CDR3 reads CASGLVGHKNTEAFF. The CDR3 nucleotides are TGTGCTAGTGGTTTGGTAGGACATAAGAACACTGAAGCTTTCTTT.

In regard to this clone: The identical CDR3 is also encoded by other nucleotide sequences in the sample. This chain uses TRBV3-1 (or the pseudogene TRBV3-2) with TRBJ1-1; unclear D gene. CDR1 is LGHDT, CDR2 YNNKEL, per germline (reference sequence). V lost 1 base, J lost 1 base, and 7 bases lay in between. The CDR3 is 14 residues long. For the CDR3, the DNA is TGTGCCAGCAGCCAAGGTCTAGGGAACACTGAAGCTTTCTTT. This translates into CASSQGLGNTEAFF.

This rearrangement joins TRBV2 to TRBJ2-2; D remains ambiguous. This CDR3 is built from 13 residues. Trimming left V 7 bases short and J 5 bases short, with 11 bases between. Germline V gives CDR1 SNHLY, CDR2 FYNNEI. DNA of the CDR3: TGTGCCAGCACCCCAGTTTATACCGGGGAGCTGTTTTTT. This translates into CASTPVYTGELFF.

The rearrangement uses TRBV9 and TRBJ1-2; TRBD1 matches at 7 bases. The length of the CDR3 is 16 residues. Looked up from germline, CDR1 is SGDLS and CDR2 is YYNGEE. The ends lost 3 bases at V and 2 bases at J; junction bases unmatched: 10. The CDR3 spells CASSDSPDRRNYGYTF. The DNA of the CDR3 is TGTGCCAGCAGCGACAGCCCGGACAGGAGAAACTATGGCTACACCTTC.

V and J are TRBV7-2 and TRBJ2-1; 7 bases line up with TRBD2. The V segment lost 0 bases and the J segment 4 bases; nucleotides outside the gene matches: 6. CDR1 is SGHTA, CDR2 FQGNSA, per germline. CDR3 length equals 16 residues. CDR3 residues: CASSLAALAAYNEQFF. CDR3 nucleotide sequence: TGTGCCAGCAGCTTAGCGGCGCTAGCGGCTTACAATGAGCAGTTCTTC.

V usage is TRBV20-1 and J usage is TRBJ2-3, with 10 bases matching TRBD2. V lost 5 bases and J lost 4; bases outside the gene matches: 9. The germline gives CDR1 DFQATT, CDR2 SNEGSKA (reference sequence). This CDR3 is built from 15 residues. The CDR3 DNA reads as TGCAGTGCTGGTGTTGCAGGACTAGCGGCAGATACGCAGTATTTT. This codes for CSAGVAGLAADTQYF.

This clone was found once. The chain recombines TRBV6-5 with TRBJ2-1; a weak D match, TRBD2 (5 bases). The germline CDR1 and CDR2 sequences are MNHEY and SVGAGI. CDR3 length: 13 residues. Trimming took off 0 bases at V and 6 bases at J, with 6 bases between the two ends. The CDR3 loop reads CASSYSEGNEQFF. The CDR3 DNA reads TGTGCCAGCAGTTACTCAGAGGGCAATGAGCAGTTCTTC.

The genes are TRBV25-1 and TRBJ1-3, with 10 positions matching TRBD1. The CDR3 totals 15 residues. CDR1 is MGHDK, CDR2 SYGVNS, per germline. J lost 2 bases, V lost 4 bases, and 2 bases had no gene match. DNA of the CDR3: TGTGCCAGCAGTGTGGGGACAGGGGCTGGAAACACCATATATTTT. Amino acid sequence: CASSVGTGAGNTIYF.

This clone was detected only a few times. The chain is built from TRBV4-2 and TRBJ2-3, with 8 bases identical to TRBD2. The V gene end was trimmed by 0 bases and the J gene end by 4 bases; junction bases not matched to a gene: 9. Germline loops: CDR1 LGHNA, CDR2 YNFKEQ. This CDR3 has 17 amino acids. CDR3 loop: CASSQESQGSGADTQYF. The CDR3 nucleotides read TGTGCCAGCAGCCAAGAATCCCAAGGTAGCGGGGCAGATACGCAGTATTTT.